The rows below give T cell receptor beta chains drawn from one sample of a study of naive and memory T cell subsets. TCRdb reprocessed the UMI-ligation and nested PCR reads with MiXCR, giving one entry per CDR3 protein. Of about 37,000 distinct CDR3 sequences detected, 8% to 13% appear once; the ten largest clones hold around 4.2%. Sequencing was performed on skin, taken from a tuberculin skin test site. These receptor sequences come from an adult in good health. The conserved cysteine and the conserved F or W are not part of the CDR3 here.

j_call: TRBJ2-1
v_call: TRBV25-1
cdr3_aa: ASSVRGSSYNEQF

j_call: TRBJ1-1
v_call: TRBV12-3/TRBV12-4
cdr3_aa: ASSLGPTKAF

j_call: TRBJ2-1
v_call: TRBV12-3/TRBV12-4
cdr3_aa: ASSLAEGGRSYNEQF

j_call: TRBJ1-6
v_call: TRBV20-1
cdr3_aa: SALGQNSYNSPLN

j_call: TRBJ2-7
v_call: TRBV7-2
cdr3_aa: ASSSQGASSYEQY

j_call: TRBJ2-7
v_call: TRBV2
cdr3_aa: ASSEQGESYEQY

j_call: TRBJ1-1
v_call: TRBV10-3
cdr3_aa: AIRTDTNHDNTEAF

j_call: TRBJ2-1
v_call: TRBV20-1
cdr3_aa: SARDPLTSGRRNEQF

j_call: TRBJ2-1
v_call: TRBV20-1
cdr3_aa: SARNPRDAYNEQF

j_call: TRBJ2-2
v_call: TRBV12-3/TRBV12-4
cdr3_aa: ASSLGGTSGGAGGELF

j_call: TRBJ1-1
v_call: TRBV20-1
cdr3_aa: SARDKGLGTEAF

j_call: TRBJ1-3
v_call: TRBV6-6
cdr3_aa: ASSYVGTLGRNTIY

j_call: TRBJ2-7
v_call: TRBV9
cdr3_aa: ASSASSYEQY

j_call: TRBJ2-2
v_call: TRBV12-3/TRBV12-4
cdr3_aa: ASRSVGELF

j_call: TRBJ2-3
v_call: TRBV5-1
cdr3_aa: ASSLGLAGGRTDTQY

j_call: TRBJ1-2
v_call: TRBV28
cdr3_aa: ASSFGIQKYGYT

j_call: TRBJ2-4
v_call: TRBV20-1
cdr3_aa: SASFLSGEAKNIQY